These 23 T cell receptor beta chains were all obtained from the same sample, sequenced in a study of post-analysis software for immune sequencing data. Study-level findings and limits: The five TRBV segments detected at higher frequency in patients than in controls included TRBV5-6, TRBV5-1 and TRBV20-1.

The TCR beta cDNA libraries contained unique molecular identifiers. TCRdb used MiXCR to reprocess the PCR reads, holding one entry per CDR3 protein. The sample includes roughly 540,000 distinct CDR3 sequences, 30% to 40% of them seen just once. Their target antigens are unknown. The specimen was blood. These receptor sequences come from a girl aged 2-17 years with multiple sclerosis.

J is TRBJ2-1 and V is TRBV5-4, with TRBD2 as a possible D gene (5 bases). V was pared by 3 bases and J by 8 bases, with 9 bases between. The CDR3 length is 12 residues. The germline V gene has CDR1 SGHNT and CDR2 YYREEE (reference sequence). CDR3 nucleotides: TGTGCCAGCAGCTCTCCTAGCTATGAGCAGTTCTTC. Translating it yields CASSSPSYEQFF.

J is TRBJ1-1 and V is TRBV18, with 7 bases fitting TRBD1. CDR1 and CDR2 (germline): KGHSH, LQKENI. The CDR3 is 19 amino acids. V dropped 3 bases and J dropped 10; count of bases not matched to a gene: 26. This CDR3 is CASSPFIGQVSWTGGRAFF. The CDR3 region has the DNA TGTGCCAGCTCACCTTTTATAGGACAGGTTAGTTGGACCGGTGGAAGAGCTTTCTTT.

The sample holds one count of this clonotype. This chain connects TRBV28 to TRBJ1-6; 8 bases are shared with TRBD1. The trim removed 6 bases at V and 6 bases at J, leaving 7 bases unmatched. CDR3 length: 15 amino acids. Germline CDR1 MDHEN, CDR2 SYDVKM. Here the CDR3 reads CASSLQTGANSPLHF. DNA of the CDR3: TGTGCCAGCAGCCTACAGACAGGGGCTAATTCACCCCTCCACTTT.

This chain connects TRBV5-1 to TRBJ2-7; D may be TRBD1 (9 bases). V was pared by 3 bases and J by 2 bases, with 18 bases between. This CDR3 has 16 residues. Looked up from germline, CDR1 is SGHRS and CDR2 is YFSETQ. The CDR3 DNA sequence: TGCGCCAGCAGCTCGGGGGGGACAGGGTTTACCTACGAGCAGTACTTC. Protein sequence: CASSSGGTGFTYEQYF.

This clonotype turned up a few times. J is TRBJ2-1 and V is TRBV18; 10 nucleotides line up with TRBD2. Germline loops: CDR1 KGHSH, CDR2 LQKENI. The CDR3 sequence is 15 residues long. The V segment lost 4 bases and the J segment 6 bases; nucleotides outside the gene matches: 6. CDR3 in DNA: TGTGCCAGCTCACTCGGACTAGCGGCCGTCAATGAGCAGTTCTTC. It is translated as CASSLGLAAVNEQFF.

This clonotype occurred a few times. The J gene is TRBJ1-1, the V gene TRBV10-3; D ambiguous. The V end lost 5 bases, the J end lost 4 bases, and 11 bases lay between the germline ends. CDR3 length equals 13 residues. Germline V lookup: CDR1 ENHRY, CDR2 SYGVKD. CDR3 sequence (DNA): TGTGCCATCAGTAACCCAGGAAGCACTGAAGCTTTCTTT. Its translation: CAISNPGSTEAFF.

This clonotype has just a few counts. The rearrangement joins TRBV3-1 to TRBJ2-7, with a possible D match to TRBD1 (5 bases). Germline lookup yields CDR1 LGHDT and CDR2 YNNKEL (reference sequence). The CDR3 length is 13 residues. Between the trimmed V and J ends, which lost 3 bases and 6 bases, there was a span of 12 bases. The CDR3 sequence is CASSQGQLVEQYF. The CDR3 DNA reads TGTGCCAGCAGCCAGGGGCAACTTGTCGAGCAGTACTTC.

The V call is TRBV6-5, the J call TRBJ2-3; D call uncertain. The germline V gene encodes CDR1 MNHEY and CDR2 SVGAGI. The CDR3 has 11 amino acids. Trimming left V 7 bases short and J 6 bases short, with 8 bases between. CDR3 sequence: CASTARDTQYF. As DNA, the CDR3 is TGTGCCAGCACCGCACGGGATACGCAGTATTTT.

This clonotype has just a few counts. The gene calls are TRBV5-1 and TRBJ2-7; no firm D call. V dropped 0 bases and J dropped 0 bases, with 7 bases sitting between them. This CDR3 is 14 amino acids long. The germline V gene encodes CDR1 SGHRS and CDR2 YFSETQ. This chain's CDR3 is CASSLGVSSYEQYF. As DNA, the CDR3 is TGCGCCAGCAGCTTGGGGGTTTCCTCCTACGAGCAGTACTTC.

This clonotype showed up just a few times. The chain recombines TRBV4-1 with TRBJ2-2; 8 positions match TRBD1. Germline loops: CDR1 MGHRA, CDR2 YSYEKL. J gave up 5 bases and V 1 base, and 15 bases lay outside the gene matches. The CDR3 is 19 amino acids. CDR3: CASSQGPFDRTGRTGELFF. CDR3 coding DNA: TGCGCCAGCAGCCAAGGTCCGTTTGATAGGACAGGGAGGACCGGGGAGCTGTTTTTT.

This clonotype has more than one count but fewer than ten. The chain carries TRBV6-5 and TRBJ2-1; tentatively, D is TRBD2 (7 bases). Germline V gene sequence: CDR1 MNHEY, CDR2 SVGAGI. The V end was cut by 8 bases, the J end by 5 bases, with 13 bases between. The CDR3 is 13 amino acids. This CDR3 reads CASAKGGDNEQFF. Here the CDR3 DNA reads TGTGCCAGCGCCAAGGGGGGGGACAATGAGCAGTTCTTC.

This clonotype has more than one count but fewer than ten. The chain employs TRBV5-1 and TRBJ2-1; a possible D gene is TRBD1 (8 bases). V lost 4 bases and J lost 7, with 21 bases in between. Germline values: CDR1 SGHRS, CDR2 YFSETQ. This CDR3 has 16 amino acids. CDR3 nucleotide sequence: TGCGCCAGCAGCCCGGGGGGACAGGCTGTGCGTAATGAGCAGTTCTTC. It codes for CASSPGGQAVRNEQFF.

This clonotype was detected a few times. V gene TRBV7-9 combines with J gene TRBJ1-1, with D perhaps matching TRBD1 (5 bases). Deletions cut 4 bases from V and 8 bases from J, with 8 bases between. CDR1 and CDR2 from the germline V gene are SEHNR and FQNEAQ (reference sequence). This CDR3 region has 11 residues. This chain's CDR3 is CASSSTAEAFF. The CDR3 DNA reads TGTGCCAGCAGCTCGACAGCGGAAGCTTTCTTT. Based on the CDR3 plus reference TRBV7-9 and TRBJ1-1, the full variable domain is DTGVSQNPRHKITKRGQNVTFRCDPISEHNRLYWYRQTLGQGPEFLTYFQNEAQLEKSRLLSDRFSAERPKGSFSTLEIQRTEQGDSAMYLCASSSTAEAFFGQGTRLTVV.

The CDR3 nucleotides read TGTGCCAGCAGCGTAACCGACAGGGCTAGCACAGATACGCAGTATTTT. Amino acid sequence: CASSVTDRASTDTQYF. The V and J genes are TRBV6-5 and TRBJ2-3; TRBD1 aligns across 7 bases. This CDR3 region has 16 residues. Germline trimming cut 6 bases from V and 0 bases from J; bases unmatched to any gene: 9. Germline V gives CDR1 MNHEY, CDR2 SVGAGI.

In this sample, this clonotype turned up a few times. This chain links TRBV2 with TRBJ1-2; no clear D. The CDR3 is 15 amino acids. Trimming left V 0 bases short and J 4 bases short, with 12 bases between. The V gene's germline CDR1 is SNHLY and CDR2 FYNNEI. The CDR3 sequence: CASSEARAVVYGYTF. CDR3 DNA: TGTGCCAGCAGTGAAGCGCGGGCCGTAGTCTATGGCTACACCTTC. The entire variable domain, with the rest obtained from reference TRBV2 and TRBJ1-2, is as follows: EPEVTQTPSHQVTQMGQEVILRCVPISNHLYFYWYRQILGQKVEFLVSFYNNEISEKSEIFDDQFSVERPDGSNFTLKIRSTKLEDSAMYFCASSEARAVVYGYTFGSGTRLTVV.

The CDR3 DNA reads TGTGCCAGCAGCCGACAGTGGGGAGAGACTGAAGCTTTCTTT. Its protein product is CASSRQWGETEAFF. The chain uses TRBV3-1 and TRBJ1-1; a possible D gene is TRBD1 (5 bases). V was shortened by 4 bases and J by 5 bases, with 14 bases between the two germline ends. Germline V gene lookup returns CDR1 LGHDT and CDR2 YNNKEL (reference sequence). The CDR3 is 14 residues long. The full variable domain, its missing parts supplied by reference TRBV3-1 and TRBJ1-1, is DTAVSQTPKYLVTQMGNDKSIKCEQNLGHDTMYWYKQDSKKFLKIMFSYNNKELIINETVPNRFSPKSPDKAHLNLHINSLELGDSAVYFCASSRQWGETEAFFGQGTRLTVV.

The chain has TRBV10-3 and TRBJ2-5; the match to TRBD2 covers 11 bases. The V gene end was trimmed by 8 bases and the J gene end by 3 bases; junction bases not matched to a gene: 11. The CDR3 length is 16 residues. The V gene's germline CDR1 is ENHRY and CDR2 SYGVKD. CDR3 sequence (DNA): TGTGCCATCGCTTCAGGCCTAGCGGGGGGCAAAGAGACCCAGTACTTC. Translated, it gives CAIASGLAGGKETQYF.

The CDR3 spells CASSQGGNKNIQYF. CDR3 sequence (DNA): TGCGCCAGCAGCCAAGGTGGGAACAAAAACATTCAGTACTTC. The rearrangement joins TRBV4-1 to TRBJ2-4; D gene ambiguous. The CDR3 has 14 amino acids. Germline values: CDR1 MGHRA, CDR2 YSYEKL. Trimming took off 1 base at V and 3 bases at J, with 7 bases between the two ends.

This chain links TRBV12-3 or TRBV12-4 with TRBJ2-1, with TRBD2 matching over 8 bases. J was trimmed by 10 bases and V by 6 bases; bases with no gene match: 8. This CDR3 spans 13 amino acids. CDR3 in DNA: TGTGCCAGCAGGCCCAGGACTAGCCGAGAGCAGTTCTTC. Translation gives CASRPRTSREQFF.

The chain uses TRBV5-1 and TRBJ1-2, with D perhaps TRBD1 (5 bases). The germline V and J ends were trimmed by 3 bases and 6 bases, with 15 bases remaining between them. This CDR3 comprises 14 residues. CDR1 and CDR2 (germline): SGHRS, YFSETQ. CDR3 nucleotides: TGCGCCAGCAGCTCACCGGACAAGGAAGATGGCTACACCTTC. Residues: CASSSPDKEDGYTF.

This clonotype was counted between two and nine times. The chain links TRBV10-3 to TRBJ2-3; TRBD2 might be the D (6 bases). CDR3 length: 13 amino acids. Germline V gene lookup returns CDR1 ENHRY and CDR2 SYGVKD. Trimming took off 5 bases at V and 6 bases at J, with 12 bases between the two ends. The DNA for the CDR3 is TGTGCCATCAGTTTAGGGGACTCGGATACGCAGTATTTT. It codes for CAISLGDSDTQYF.

J is TRBJ1-5 and V is TRBV4-2; 10 nucleotides line up with TRBD1. Trimming cost V 2 bases and J 9 bases; bases outside gene matches: 10. CDR1 and CDR2 from the germline V gene are LGHNA and YNFKEQ. This CDR3 comprises 16 residues. This CDR3 reads CASSQTGTGDGRPQHF. Written as DNA, the CDR3 is TGTGCCAGCAGCCAAACCGGGACAGGGGACGGTCGGCCCCAGCATTTT.

The chain links TRBV7-9 to TRBJ1-5, with TRBD1 identical over 8 bases. The CDR3 runs to 16 residues. V was clipped by 1 base and J by 4 bases; unmatched bases: 6. Germline V CDR1 and CDR2: SEHNR, FQNEAQ (reference sequence). The CDR3 coding sequence is TGTGCCAGCAGCTTAGTTTCAGGGGGCGCGAATCAGCCCCAGCATTTT. This sequence encodes CASSLVSGGANQPQHF.